A selection of T cell receptor beta chains follows, all from one sample in a study of blood T cell repertoires in COVID-19. The assay was immunoSEQ multiplex PCR, and TCRdb's table has in-frame clones only and misses some. Of about 180,000 clones listed, about 88% were seen once; the top ten hold less than 3.5%. What was sequenced was peripheral blood. Receptors originate from a woman in her thirties with active or convalescent COVID-19. Both conserved end residues are part of each CDR3. A D gene is named only where the DNA matches it firmly. Not all rows give a size; the values are once, few, many and, for expanded clones, a class.

j_call	clone_size	d_call	v_call	cdr3_aa	cdr3_nt
TRBJ1-1	.	.	TRBV14	CASSHQGSTEAFF	TGTGCCAGCAGCCACCAGGGTAGCACTGAAGCTTTCTTT
TRBJ1-2	.	.	TRBV2	CASSEYSGGSDYGYTF	TGTGCCAGCAGTGAATACTCTGGGGGCAGCGACTATGGCTACACCTTC
TRBJ1-5	.	.	TRBV2	CASSDGPRHGNQPQHF	TGTGCCAGCAGTGATGGGCCCCGGCACGGCAATCAGCCCCAGCATTTT
TRBJ2-7	.	.	TRBV27	CASSLRGAPYEQYF	TGTGCCAGCAGTTTACGGGGGGCCCCCTACGAGCAGTACTTC
TRBJ2-7	.	.	TRBV7-2	CASSPGYEQYF	TGTGCCAGCAGTCCGGGCTACGAGCAGTACTTC
TRBJ2-7	.	TRBD1	TRBV30	CAWSRKIPGQGADEQYF	TGTGCCTGGAGTCGCAAAATCCCGGGACAGGGGGCGGACGAGCAGTACTTC
TRBJ2-1	.	TRBD1	TRBV10-3	CAISYVVQGESEQFF	TGTGCCATCAGCTATGTGGTACAGGGGGAAAGTGAGCAGTTCTTC
TRBJ1-2	once	.	TRBV28	CASSSLGDHGYTF	TGTGCCAGCAGTTCTCTGGGAGACCATGGCTACACCTTC
TRBJ2-7	.	TRBD1	TRBV28	CASSSTGTGGVFSYEQYF	TGTGCCAGCAGTTCTACCGGGACAGGGGGTGTCTTCTCCTACGAGCAGTACTTC
TRBJ2-3	.	TRBD2	TRBV3-1/TRBV3-2	CASSHKLADSTDTQYF	TGTGCCAGCAGCCACAAACTAGCGGACAGCACAGATACGCAGTATTTT